Shown below are 24 T cell receptor beta chains from a single sample sequenced in a study of cytomegalovirus exposure and HLA in healthy donors. The PCR employed 60 Vbeta primers together with 13 Jbeta primers. Here immunoSEQ multiplex PCR was the method, and the copy in TCRdb shows in-frame clones only, minus some. The table has over 95,000 clones, approximately 77% seen once. The specimen was PBMCs. These receptors all stem from a female donor in good health and CMV-seronegative.

As regards this clone: At the DNA level, this CDR3 is encoded by other sequences in the same sample as well. The chain combines TRBV30 with TRBJ1-3; 11 bases are shared with TRBD1. The germline V gene has CDR1 GTSNPN and CDR2 SVGIG (reference sequence). This CDR3 has 16 amino acids. The J segment lost 5 bases and the V segment lost 0 bases, leaving 6 bases of the junction unmatched. The DNA of the CDR3 is TGTGCCTGGAGTGTCGGGACAGGGGGTGTCAGAAACACCATATATTTT. Protein sequence: CAWSVGTGGVRNTIYF.

The chain has TRBV18 and TRBJ2-3; no clear D gene. Trimming shortened V by 0 bases and J by 2 bases, and 9 bases separated the two germline ends. CDR3 size: 15 residues. Per the germline V gene, CDR1 is KGHSH and CDR2 is LQKENI. The chain's CDR3 is CASSPPTLPTDTQYF. CDR3 sequence (DNA): TGTGCCAGCTCACCACCGACTCTCCCCACAGATACGCAGTATTTT.

The rearrangement uses TRBV15 and TRBJ2-5, with 16 bases fitting TRBD2. After removal of 5 bases from V and 2 bases from J, the junction contained 2 bases not matched to a gene. The length of the CDR3 is 16 residues. CDR1 is LNHNV and CDR2 is YYDKDF in the germline V gene (reference sequence). CDR3 nucleotides: TGTGCCACCAGCGGGACTAGCGGGGGGGCTCAAGAGACCCAGTACTTC. This gives the protein CATSGTSGGAQETQYF.

The chain uses TRBV28 and TRBJ1-1; D perhaps matches TRBD1 (6 bases). Germline CDR1 is MDHEN and CDR2 is SYDVKM. The CDR3 runs to 13 residues. V lost 10 bases and J 5 bases, leaving 17 bases between the germline ends. As DNA, the CDR3 is TGTGCCACCCTGGGGGGGCGCAGAACTGAAGCTTTCTTT. Amino acid sequence: CATLGGRRTEAFF.

The chain employs TRBV7-3 and TRBJ1-2; D is perhaps TRBD1 (5 bases). The germline gives CDR1 SGHTA, CDR2 FQGTGA. The CDR3 consists of 13 residues. V dropped 2 bases and J dropped 8 bases, with 12 bases sitting between them. The DNA for the CDR3 is TGTGCCAGCAGCTTAGTCCAGGGTAGCGGCTACACCTTC. Its protein is CASSLVQGSGYTF.

This clone has a single count. CDR3 in DNA: TGCGCCAGCAGCCAACGATCGCCAGGGAGGAATGGCTACACCTTC. It translates to CASSQRSPGRNGYTF. V is TRBV4-3 and J is TRBJ1-2; tentative D call: TRBD1 (5 bases). The CDR3 runs 15 residues. The germline CDR1 and CDR2 sequences are LGHNA and YSLEER. V lost 2 bases and J lost 6, with 16 bases in between.

The sample holds one count of this clone. This chain uses TRBV7-2 with TRBJ2-7, with TRBD2 identical over 14 bases. In germline, CDR1 is SGHTA, CDR2 FQGNSA. V was clipped by 2 bases and J by 4 bases; unmatched bases: 1. The CDR3 covers 15 residues. In DNA, the CDR3 is TGTGCCAGCAGCTTAAGGACTAGCGGGAGGTACGAGCAGTACTTC. It codes for CASSLRTSGRYEQYF. Based on the CDR3 plus reference TRBV7-2 and TRBJ2-7, the full variable domain is GAGVSQSPSNKVTEKGKDVELRCDPISGHTALYWYRQSLGQGLEFLIYFQGNSAPDKSGLPSDRFSAERTGGSVSTLTIQRTQQEDSAVYLCASSLRTSGRYEQYFGPGTRLTVT.

V and J are TRBV19 and TRBJ2-1; tentatively, D is TRBD1 (6 bases). Germline V gene data show CDR1 as LNHDA and CDR2 as SQIVND (reference sequence). The V end lost 5 bases, the J end lost 9 bases, and 11 bases lay between the germline ends. The CDR3 is made up of 12 amino acids. The CDR3 here is CASSFTGFEQFF. The DNA for the CDR3 is TGTGCCAGTAGTTTTACAGGGTTTGAGCAGTTCTTC.

This clone was seen only a few times. The genes are TRBV6-6 and TRBJ1-3, with D maybe TRBD1 (6 bases). The CDR3 runs to 12 residues. From germline, CDR1 is MNHNY and CDR2 SVGAGI (reference sequence). The germline V and J ends were trimmed by 5 bases and 4 bases, with 6 bases remaining between them. CDR3 sequence (DNA): TGTGCCAGCAGTGACAGGGGAAACACCATATATTTT. The encoded protein is CASSDRGNTIYF.

V usage is TRBV6-5 and J usage is TRBJ2-1; D is unresolved. The CDR3 extends over 14 amino acids. From germline, CDR1 is MNHEY and CDR2 SVGAGI. Trimming shortened V by 2 bases and J by 2 bases, and 7 bases separated the two germline ends. As DNA, the CDR3 is TGTGCCAGCAGTTACGCTAGAACCTACAATGAGCAGTTCTTC. Protein sequence: CASSYARTYNEQFF.

The chain is built from TRBV2 and TRBJ2-2; D might be TRBD2 (7 bases). Germline V gene data show CDR1 as SNHLY and CDR2 as FYNNEI. The V end lost 6 bases, the J end lost 5 bases, and 10 bases lay between the germline ends. The CDR3 runs to 13 residues. The CDR3 DNA reads TGTGCCAGCAGCGAGGGGGGGACCGGGGAGCTGTTTTTT. Translating gives CASSEGGTGELFF.

The V gene is TRBV5-6, the J gene TRBJ1-5; 9 bases map to TRBD1. This CDR3 comprises 15 residues. From germline, CDR1 is SGHDT and CDR2 YYEEEE. With V trimmed by 0 bases and J by 3 bases, 1 base remained unmatched. DNA for the CDR3: TGTGCCAGCAGCTTGGGGACAGGGGCCAATCAGCCCCAGCATTTT. It encodes CASSLGTGANQPQHF.

The J gene is TRBJ2-7, the V gene TRBV7-9; weak D call: TRBD2 (5 bases). Trimming took 3 bases from V and 2 from J, leaving 14 bases between them. CDR1 SEHNR and CDR2 FQNEAQ come from the germline V gene (reference sequence). CDR3 size: 15 residues. CDR3 DNA sequence: TGTGCCAGCAGCTTTTTAAGGGAGTTAACCTACGAGCAGTACTTC. It is translated as CASSFLRELTYEQYF.

The chain uses TRBV14 and TRBJ1-2, with D maybe TRBD1 (5 bases). The CDR3 extends over 13 amino acids. Trimming left V 1 base short and J 4 bases short, with 7 bases between. Germline values: CDR1 SGHDN, CDR2 FVKESK. The chain's CDR3 is CASSQVRAYGYTF. The CDR3 DNA is TGTGCCAGCAGCCAAGTCAGGGCCTATGGCTACACCTTC.

The genes are TRBV6-5 and TRBJ2-3, with 8 bases matching TRBD2. The germline CDR1 and CDR2 sequences are MNHEY and SVGAGI. With 4 bases clipped from V and 5 bases from J, the junction kept 5 bases outside the gene matches. The CDR3 runs 14 residues. CDR3 sequence: CASSSAGGGDTQYF. In nucleotides, the CDR3 is TGTGCCAGCAGTTCCGCCGGGGGGGGAGATACGCAGTATTTT.

The chain uses TRBV2 and TRBJ2-5; TRBD2 matches 8 bases. Germline V gene lookup returns CDR1 SNHLY and CDR2 FYNNEI. Germline trimming cut 7 bases from V and 3 bases from J; bases unmatched to any gene: 7. The CDR3 has 14 residues. CDR3 protein: CASNLAGDKETQYF. The DNA for the CDR3 is TGTGCCAGCAACCTAGCGGGTGATAAAGAGACCCAGTACTTC.

V is TRBV29-1 and J is TRBJ2-4; 7 bases align to TRBD1. The CDR3 is made up of 12 amino acids. Trimming cost V 4 bases and J 3 bases; bases outside gene matches: 0. From germline, CDR1 is SQVTM and CDR2 ANQGSEA. The CDR3, as DNA: TGCAGCGTTGGGGACAGCAAAAACATTCAGTACTTC. Residues: CSVGDSKNIQYF.

This chain connects TRBV7-9 to TRBJ2-3; D remains ambiguous. V lost 1 base and J lost 9, with 8 bases in between. Germline V gene sequence: CDR1 SEHNR, CDR2 FQNEAQ (reference sequence). The length of the CDR3 is 12 residues. In DNA, the CDR3 is TGTGCCAGCAGCTTAGAAGTCGGGACGCAGTATTTT. It is translated as CASSLEVGTQYF.

This chain links TRBV30 with TRBJ2-7; 11 nucleotides line up with TRBD2. Trimming at V came to 5 bases and at J to 3 bases, leaving 6 bases not matched to a gene. The CDR3 spans 14 residues. From germline, CDR1 is GTSNPN and CDR2 SVGIG (reference sequence). The CDR3 loop is CAWATSGRIYEQYF. CDR3 sequence (DNA): TGTGCCTGGGCAACTAGCGGGAGAATCTACGAGCAGTACTTC.

V and J are TRBV4-3 and TRBJ2-3; tentative D call: TRBD2 (6 bases). CDR1 and CDR2 from the germline V gene are LGHNA and YSLEER. This CDR3 contains 18 residues. Trimming cost V 3 bases and J 8 bases, with 27 bases left between them. The CDR3: CASSHAPQTAAPEGTQYF. The CDR3 nucleotides read TGCGCCAGCAGCCATGCTCCGCAAACGGCTGCCCCGGAGGGTACGCAGTATTTT.

This clone has a handful of counts. The gene calls are TRBV30 and TRBJ1-2; possible D gene TRBD1, 5 bases. CDR3 length: 13 residues. The V gene lost 4 bases and the J gene lost 7 bases, with 16 bases spanning the gap. Germline loops: CDR1 GTSNPN, CDR2 SVGIG (reference sequence). The CDR3 sequence: CAWKAGSGRGYTF. The CDR3 region has the DNA TGTGCCTGGAAGGCAGGGTCAGGACGTGGCTACACCTTC.

This chain joins TRBV30 and TRBJ2-7, with 8 bases matching TRBD1. Losses at the gene ends were 0 bases for V and 3 bases for J; bases not matched to a gene: 1. Germline V CDR1 and CDR2: GTSNPN, SVGIG (reference sequence). This CDR3 is 13 amino acids long. Here the CDR3 DNA reads TGTGCCTGGAGTGTAACAGGGGGCTACGAGCAGTACTTC. This codes for CAWSVTGGYEQYF.

This sequence joins TRBV29-1 and TRBJ2-2; D unresolved. Germline CDR1 is SQVTM and CDR2 is ANQGSEA. The CDR3 is 13 amino acids. Trimming removed 3 bases from V and 2 bases from J, with 7 bases in between. CDR3 in amino acids: CSVEPENTGELFF. For the CDR3, the DNA is TGCAGCGTTGAGCCAGAAAACACCGGGGAGCTGTTTTTT.

The chain joins TRBV27 to TRBJ2-7; D perhaps matches TRBD2 (5 bases). This CDR3 is built from 14 residues. Trimming cost V 8 bases and J 0 bases, with 14 bases left between them. Germline V gives CDR1 MNHEY, CDR2 SMNVEV (reference sequence). The CDR3 sequence: CASAPTGSSYEQYF. The CDR3 DNA sequence: TGTGCCAGCGCCCCCACGGGGAGCTCCTACGAGCAGTACTTC.